One and the same sample provided the 24 T cell receptor beta chains below, sequenced in a study of cytomegalovirus exposure and HLA in healthy donors. Primers: 60 Vbeta forward and 13 Jbeta reverse. Profiling relied on immunoSEQ multiplex PCR, and the TCRdb table lists in-frame clones only, not all of them. The profile shows some 140,000 clones, about 76% of them singletons. Material for sequencing was PBMCs. These receptors were taken from a female donor in good health and CMV-seronegative.

CDR3 nucleotide sequence: TGCAGTGCGGTCCTCGGGGAGGAGCAGTACTTC. Amino acid sequence: CSAVLGEEQYF. The chain joins TRBV20-1 to TRBJ2-7; tentative D call: TRBD2 (5 bases). Germline assignment: CDR1 DFQATT and CDR2 SNEGSKA (reference sequence). Trimming removed 6 bases from V and 7 bases from J, with 13 bases in between. The CDR3 covers 11 residues.

The CDR3 region has the DNA TGCAGCGTTGAAGATGGCGGGAGGGCCCCCTACAATGAGCAGTTCTTC. Protein: CSVEDGGRAPYNEQFF. The V gene is TRBV29-1, the J gene TRBJ2-1; 9 bases agree with TRBD2. Germline CDR1 reads SQVTM; CDR2 reads ANQGSEA. V lost 0 bases to trimming and J lost 2 bases; unmatched junction nucleotides: 5. This CDR3 comprises 16 residues.

This sequence joins TRBV29-1 and TRBJ2-7; TRBD1 aligns across 7 bases. Trimming removed 6 bases from V and 4 bases from J; junction bases left unmatched: 21. This CDR3 is built from 17 residues. Germline CDR1 reads SQVTM; CDR2 reads ANQGSEA. CDR3 DNA: TGCAGCGTGGCAGACGACAGGGAGCGGCCACGATTGTACGAGCAGTACTTC. Encoded protein: CSVADDRERPRLYEQYF.

This chain links TRBV4-1 with TRBJ2-7, with 10 bases fitting TRBD1. Germline V gene sequence: CDR1 MGHRA, CDR2 YSYEKL. The J segment lost 6 bases and the V segment lost 2 bases, leaving 10 bases of the junction unmatched. The CDR3 runs to 16 residues. The DNA of the CDR3 is TGCGCCAGCAGCCAATTACCGGGACAGGGGACTTCCGAGCAGTACTTC. Translating gives CASSQLPGQGTSEQYF.

This clone was detected only a few times. The chain couples TRBV7-9 to TRBJ2-7; tentative D call: TRBD1 (7 bases). Germline CDR1 reads SEHNR; CDR2 reads FQNEAQ (reference sequence). Trimming cost V 4 bases and J 2 bases, with 12 bases left between them. CDR3 size: 14 residues. The CDR3 spells CASSYRGGTYEQYF. For the CDR3, the DNA is TGTGCCAGCAGCTACAGGGGAGGAACCTACGAGCAGTACTTC.

The V call is TRBV2, the J call TRBJ2-5; D is undetermined. Trimming left V 2 bases short and J 5 bases short, with 12 bases between. CDR1 and CDR2 from the germline V gene are SNHLY and FYNNEI. The CDR3 totals 14 residues. As DNA, the CDR3 is TGTGCCAGCAGTGAATCTAGGCGTTTGGAGACCCAGTACTTC. Residues: CASSESRRLETQYF.

The J gene is TRBJ2-7, the V gene TRBV30, with TRBD1 identical over 7 bases. Germline CDR1 GTSNPN, CDR2 SVGIG (reference sequence). Trimming removed 3 bases from V and 6 bases from J; junction bases left unmatched: 8. This CDR3 spans 13 amino acids. The CDR3 spells CAWSLGQVREQYF. For the CDR3, the DNA is TGTGCCTGGAGCCTAGGACAGGTTCGCGAGCAGTACTTC.

At least ten counts were recorded for this clone. The chain is built from TRBV4-1 and TRBJ2-6; TRBD1 agrees at 8 bases. V trimming: 5 bases; J trimming: 3 bases; junction bases outside the gene matches: 15. CDR3 length: 19 residues. Germline values: CDR1 MGHRA, CDR2 YSYEKL. This CDR3 reads CASSYKRGTGQGGANVLTF. DNA of the CDR3: TGCGCCAGCAGCTACAAGCGCGGGACAGGCCAAGGTGGGGCCAACGTCCTGACTTTC.

The rearrangement joins TRBV6-6 to TRBJ2-1; no clear D gene. This CDR3 has 11 amino acids. Germline CDR1 and CDR2: MNHNY and SVGAGI (reference sequence). The V end lost 4 bases, the J end lost 13 bases, and 11 bases lay between the germline ends. CDR3 sequence: CASSWNDLQFF. CDR3 coding DNA: TGTGCCAGCAGTTGGAACGACTTACAGTTCTTC.

V usage is TRBV28 and J usage is TRBJ1-2, with 10 bases aligning to TRBD1. The CDR3 has 18 amino acids. Germline CDR1 MDHEN, CDR2 SYDVKM. The J segment lost 5 bases and the V segment lost 3 bases, leaving 15 bases of the junction unmatched. The CDR3 DNA sequence: TGTGCCAGCAGTTTGGTGGGACAGGGGTTCGTCCGACATTATGGCTACACCTTC. Its translation is CASSLVGQGFVRHYGYTF.

The chain is built from TRBV5-1 and TRBJ1-1; unclear D gene. The CDR3 length is 15 residues. Germline V gene sequence: CDR1 SGHRS, CDR2 YFSETQ. Trimming took 1 base from V and 6 from J, leaving 16 bases between them. The CDR3 DNA reads as TGCGCCAGCAGCTTGTATGAGGGTATGGTTCCTGAAGCTTTCTTT. Translated: CASSLYEGMVPEAFF.

The J gene is TRBJ1-4, the V gene TRBV10-3; D ambiguous. The V gene lost 2 bases and the J gene lost 7 bases, with 8 bases spanning the gap. This CDR3 is 13 amino acids long. Germline V gives CDR1 ENHRY, CDR2 SYGVKD. DNA of the CDR3: TGTGCCATCAGTGAGAGGCAGCGTGAAAAACTGTTTTTT. Its translation: CAISERQREKLFF.

This chain links TRBV27 with TRBJ2-5, with unresolved D. The assigned J gene may be wrong: the sequence end matches TRBJ2-7 better. Germline V gives CDR1 MNHEY, CDR2 SMNVEV (reference sequence). The CDR3 runs 12 residues. This CDR3 is CASSLRGYEQYF. The DNA of the CDR3 is TGTGCCAGCAGTTTAAGAGGATACGAGCAGTACTTC.

This clone appeared once. The genes are TRBV7-3 and TRBJ1-1; D not resolved. This CDR3 contains 14 residues. V was shortened by 1 base and J by 3 bases, with 9 bases between the two germline ends. Looked up from germline, CDR1 is SGHTA and CDR2 is FQGTGA. This CDR3 reads CASSLMYGDTEAFF. The DNA for the CDR3 is TGTGCCAGCAGCTTAATGTACGGGGACACTGAAGCTTTCTTT. Combining the CDR3 with reference TRBV7-3 and TRBJ1-1 gives the whole variable domain GAGVSQTPSNKVTEKGKYVELRCDPISGHTALYWYRQSLGQGPEFLIYFQGTGAADDSGLPNDRFFAVRPEGSVSTLKIQRTERGDSAVYLCASSLMYGDTEAFFGQGTRLTVV.

The chain combines TRBV10-1 with TRBJ2-1; 12 bases line up with TRBD2. Trimming at V came to 0 bases and at J to 9 bases, leaving 9 bases not matched to a gene. Germline values: CDR1 WNHNN, CDR2 SYGVQD (reference sequence). This CDR3 has 17 residues. DNA for the CDR3: TGCGCCAGCAGTGAGTCCGGTCTAGCGGGAGGGCCATCTGAGCAGTTCTTC. This translates into CASSESGLAGGPSEQFF.

This clone came up a few times. This rearrangement joins TRBV4-3 to TRBJ2-7; 7 bases are a match to TRBD2. The CDR3 is 15 amino acids. Trimming removed 4 bases from V and 4 bases from J; junction bases left unmatched: 10. Germline V CDR1 and CDR2: LGHNA, YSLEER. The CDR3 protein is CASSPGTTAYYEQYF. The CDR3, as DNA: TGCGCCAGCAGCCCCGGGACTACCGCCTATTACGAGCAGTACTTC.

V usage is TRBV7-2 and J usage is TRBJ2-7; D possibly corresponds to TRBD2 (7 bases). The CDR3 has 15 residues. The germline CDR1 and CDR2 sequences are SGHTA and FQGNSA. The V gene lost 1 base and the J gene lost 7 bases, with 17 bases spanning the gap. This chain's CDR3 is CASSLGAGAPVEQYF. DNA for the CDR3: TGTGCCAGCAGCTTAGGGGCGGGGGCTCCGGTAGAGCAGTACTTC.

The chain joins TRBV28 to TRBJ1-1; 10 positions match TRBD1. The CDR3 consists of 15 residues. Germline lookup yields CDR1 MDHEN and CDR2 SYDVKM. Trimming at V came to 5 bases and at J to 5 bases, leaving 8 bases not matched to a gene. Here the CDR3 DNA reads TGTGCCAGCAGTCTTAGACAGGGGGCGTGGACTGAAGCTTTCTTT. Translation gives CASSLRQGAWTEAFF. Complete variable domain (other parts from reference TRBV28 and TRBJ1-1): DVKVTQSSRYLVKRTGEKVFLECVQDMDHENMFWYRQDPGLGLRLIYFSYDVKMKEKGDIPEGYSVSREKKERFSLILESASTNQTSMYLCASSLRQGAWTEAFFGQGTRLTVV.

This chain uses TRBV7-9 with TRBJ2-2; 7 bases agree with TRBD1. The germline CDR1 and CDR2 sequences are SEHNR and FQNEAQ (reference sequence). The CDR3 contains 15 residues. The ends lost 6 bases at V and 4 bases at J; junction bases unmatched: 8. CDR3 amino acids: CASRERQGPTGELFF. CDR3 DNA sequence: TGTGCCAGCAGGGAACGACAGGGCCCCACCGGGGAGCTGTTTTTT.

The J gene is TRBJ1-2, the V gene TRBV19, with 8 positions matching TRBD1. The CDR3 contains 15 residues. The trim removed 5 bases at V and 3 bases at J, leaving 8 bases unmatched. The germline gives CDR1 LNHDA, CDR2 SQIVND (reference sequence). The CDR3 DNA is TGTGCCAGTAGTCCAGACAGGGGTTGGGACTATGGCTACACCTTC. It codes for CASSPDRGWDYGYTF.

In DNA, the CDR3 is TGCGCCAGCAGCTTCGGACTAGCGGGAGGGTCAGATACGCAGTATTTT. This gives the protein CASSFGLAGGSDTQYF. V usage is TRBV5-1 and J usage is TRBJ2-3; 15 nucleotides match TRBD2. The V gene's germline CDR1 is SGHRS and CDR2 YFSETQ. The CDR3 is 16 amino acids. The junction had 2 bases not matched to a gene; V was cut back by 2 bases and J by 4 bases.

V and J are TRBV21-1 and TRBJ2-4; the table's TRBD2 call for D was not verified on the DNA. TRBV21-1 is shown as a pseudogene. The CDR3 is 21 amino acids. CDR3 amino acids: CASSKEVSGDKDPLAKNIQYF. The CDR3 DNA reads as TGTGCCAGCAGCAAAGAGGTCTCGGGAGACAAGGACCCATTAGCCAAAAACATTCAGTACTTC.

The CDR3 loop reads CATDTPQGPQNGELFF. The CDR3 nucleotides are TGTGCCACAGACACCCCACAGGGGCCCCAAAACGGGGAGCTGTTTTTT. The gene calls are TRBV7-9 and TRBJ2-2, with 7 bases fitting TRBD1. The junction had 18 bases not matched to a gene; V was cut back by 10 bases and J by 7 bases. The V gene's germline CDR1 is SEHNR and CDR2 FQNEAQ (reference sequence). The CDR3 contains 16 residues.

The chain uses TRBV14 and TRBJ1-1; unclear D gene. Germline lookup yields CDR1 SGHDN and CDR2 FVKESK. V lost 0 bases, J lost 5 bases, and 13 bases lay in between. CDR3 length: 15 amino acids. The CDR3 DNA reads as TGTGCCAGCAGCCAAGAGCTAGGAAGTATGACTGAAGCTTTCTTT. Protein: CASSQELGSMTEAFF.